The present T cell receptor beta chain was sequenced within a study of CD8 T cells in Susac syndrome. With 2 bases removed from V and 6 bases from J, the gap between germline ends came to 10 bases. Germline lookup yields CDR1 MNHEY and CDR2 SVGEGT. The CDR3 covers 14 residues. After extraction with the RNeasy kit, about 0.5 to 1 ug of the RNA was reverse transcribed using random hexamers. In TCRdb, the immunoSEQ multiplex PCR reads were re-called with MiXCR into one record per CDR3 protein. The sample records almost 450,000 distinct CDR3 sequences, 75% to 90% being singletons. A few counts support this clonotype.

This receptor was taken from a human donor with multiple sclerosis. The chain uses TRBV6-2 or TRBV6-3 and TRBJ2-2; D gene ambiguous. Sequenced material: CD8+ T cells from PBMCs. The CDR3 nucleotides read TGTGCCAGCAGTTACAAGCTTCTCTCCGGGGAGCTGTTTTTT. Its protein product is CASSYKLLSGELFF.